This paragraph reports one T cell receptor beta chain. Its specificity is unknown. Trimming at V came to 5 bases and at J to 3 bases, leaving 10 bases not matched to a gene. This CDR3 comprises 16 residues. CDR1 is SSHAT, CDR2 FNYEAQ, per germline (reference sequence). Some 98,000 TCR templates underwent assay in every sample. Repertoires were generated with immunoSEQ multiplex PCR, while TCRdb's copy carries only in-frame clones and drops some. The table includes nearly 85,000 clones, about 91% detected once. This entry belongs to a study of siplizumab effects on memory and regulatory T cells. Study-wide findings and caveats: Relative to controls at roughly 26%, mappable alloreactive CD4+ clones exhibited a mean Treg-derived proportion of approximately 70% with siplizumab. No naive or memory phenotype could be assigned to roughly 80-95% of proliferating clones.

Sequenced material: Tregs sorted from blood. The V call is TRBV7-7, the J call TRBJ2-1, with 7 bases aligning to TRBD2. The TCR comes from a human donor in good health. Written as DNA, the CDR3 is TGTGCCAGCAGCGACGCATCTCGGGGGGTCTACAATGAGCAGTTCTTC. Its translation: CASSDASRGVYNEQFF. The variable domain in full, with the rest retrieved from reference TRBV7-7 and TRBJ2-1, is GAGVSQSPRYKVTKRGQDVTLRCDPISSHATLYWYQQALGQGPEFLTYFNYEAQPDKSGLPSDRFSAERPEGSISTLTIQRTEQRDSAMYRCASSDASRGVYNEQFFGPGTRLTVL.